Following are 2 T cell receptor beta chains from one sample sequenced in a study of blood T cell repertoires in COVID-19 (dated by TCRdb to the early 2020s). Libraries were made using the immunoSEQ multiplex PCR assay. The source is immuneACCESS, and TCRdb retained only in-frame sequences with V and J called. Part of the clones is not carried over; for the studies checked, unresolved V genes explain less than half of this, and the remainder is unexplained. Here the sample has some 300,000 clones; nearly 90% occur a single time. The ten largest account for roughly 2.9% of the sample. Specimen: PBMCs or T cells enriched from blood (not recorded which). The receptors come from a woman in her forties or fifties who had been exposed to COVID-19.

V and J are TRBV30 and TRBJ2-7, with 10 positions matching TRBD1. Germline CDR1 GTSNPN, CDR2 SVGIG (reference sequence). V dropped 2 bases and J dropped 4; count of bases not matched to a gene: 2. The CDR3 sequence is 13 residues long. CDR3 amino acids: CAWSSGQGYEQYF. DNA of the CDR3: TGTGCCTGGAGTTCGGGACAGGGGTACGAGCAGTACTTC.

The chain uses TRBV2 and TRBJ1-1; TRBD1 might be the D (6 bases). Trimming removed 7 bases from V and 1 base from J, with 10 bases in between. The CDR3 sequence is 13 residues long. Germline V lookup: CDR1 SNHLY, CDR2 FYNNEI. The CDR3 bases are TGTGCCAGCAACGTAGGGGGGAACACTGAAGCTTTCTTT. It is translated as CASNVGGNTEAFF.